The TCR beta chain under discussion was sequenced for a study of T cell repertoires in cytomegalovirus infection. As for the study in general: The authors relied on CMV epitopes, both recently identified HLA-C-restricted and well-studied HLA-B-restricted. An indication of both CMV infection and matching HLA type came from public TCR beta signatures.

Regarding this clonotype: Its antigen is as yet unknown.

Using its own MiXCR run on the reads, TCRdb lists one record per CDR3 protein. The table shows some 940,000 distinct CDR3 sequences, with less than 40% occurring only once. Overall study findings and caveats: HLA-C-restricted CMV clonotypes gave the most frequent clonotype in two of eight donors. Adding up the frequency of public TCR beta families identified people who carried CMV plus the relevant HLA.

This CDR3 is built from 14 residues. Germline CDR1 MGHRA, CDR2 YSYEKL. V lost 4 bases and J 1 base, leaving 8 bases between the germline ends. The sequence was obtained from a human donor in good health (CMV status not recorded). Some clones in this sample may be carry-over from other donors' samples. The V call is TRBV4-1, the J call TRBJ2-1; TRBD2 is a possible D gene (5 bases). The sequencing here drew on cultured CD8+ T cells from PBMCs, taken from culture after CMV antigen stimulation. The CDR3 here is CASSRGLSYNEQFF. The CDR3 DNA is TGCGCCAGCAGCCGAGGACTTTCCTACAATGAGCAGTTCTTC.